Below, 10 T cell receptor beta chains from the same sample are listed, as sequenced in a study of cytomegalovirus exposure and HLA in healthy donors. The study ran its PCR with 60 Vbeta and 13 Jbeta primers. TCRdb keeps only in-frame clones here, not all; method: immunoSEQ multiplex PCR. The sample lists more than 95,000 clones; roughly 75% were seen once. Sequenced input: PBMCs. Receptors originate from a woman aged 45-59 years in good health and CMV-seronegative.

The rearrangement joins TRBV30 to TRBJ2-1, with 7 bases aligning to TRBD2. CDR1 GTSNPN and CDR2 SVGIG come from the germline V gene (reference sequence). V shed 3 bases, J shed 10 bases, and the junction held 6 bases outside the gene matches. The CDR3 has 12 amino acids. CDR3 loop: CAWSWGLPEQFF. DNA for the CDR3: TGTGCCTGGAGCTGGGGACTACCAGAGCAGTTCTTC. Supplemented by reference TRBV30 and TRBJ2-1, the full variable domain reads SQTIHQWPATLVQPVGSPLSLECTVEGTSNPNLYWYRQAAGRGLQLLFYSVGIGQISSEVPQNLSASRPQDRQFILSSKKLLLSDSGFYLCAWSWGLPEQFFGPGTRLTVL.

This chain uses TRBV7-2 with TRBJ2-7; TRBD2 matches at 10 bases. Per germline, CDR1 SGHTA and CDR2 FQGNSA. This CDR3 has 16 amino acids. Trimming at V came to 3 bases and at J to 4 bases, leaving 9 bases not matched to a gene. CDR3 DNA sequence: TGTGCCAGCAGCTTGGGCCCTAGCGGGAGTCAGTACGAGCAGTACTTC. Translating it yields CASSLGPSGSQYEQYF.

This clone appeared a few times. This sequence joins TRBV20-1 and TRBJ2-1; no clear D gene. In germline, CDR1 is DFQATT, CDR2 SNEGSKA (reference sequence). Trimming left V 2 bases short and J 7 bases short, with 3 bases between. This CDR3 comprises 10 residues. The chain's CDR3 is CSARSNEQFF. The CDR3 bases are TGCAGTGCTAGATCGAATGAGCAGTTCTTC.

The chain uses TRBV15 and TRBJ2-7, with D unclear. Germline V lookup: CDR1 LNHNV, CDR2 YYDKDF (reference sequence). The CDR3 is 14 residues long. Trimming left V 2 bases short and J 2 bases short, with 10 bases between. The CDR3 nucleotides are TGTGCCACCAGCAGATACAAGATCGCCTACGAGCAGTACTTC. Translated, it gives CATSRYKIAYEQYF.

The V gene is TRBV4-2, the J gene TRBJ2-2, with D possibly being TRBD1 (6 bases). V gave up 5 bases and J gave up 6 bases, with 22 bases separating them. The germline CDR1 and CDR2 sequences are LGHNA and YNFKEQ. This CDR3 is built from 17 residues. The CDR3 protein is CASSKVGAGTLAGELFF. The DNA of the CDR3 is TGTGCCAGCAGCAAGGTGGGGGCAGGGACGTTAGCCGGGGAGCTGTTTTTT.

As concerns this clone: Mismatch with germline at one junction end may stem from a read error. The V gene is TRBV7-9, the J gene TRBJ2-6, with TRBD1 identical over 7 bases. Germline-derived CDR1 and CDR2 are SEHNR and FQNEAQ (reference sequence). The CDR3 spans 16 residues. The CDR3 sequence: CSSSRDSISGANVLTF. The CDR3 DNA reads as TGTTCCAGCAGTAGGGACAGCATCTCTGGGGCCAACGTCCTGACTTTC.

The genes are TRBV30 and TRBJ1-3; D possibly corresponds to TRBD1 (5 bases). Germline V gene sequence: CDR1 GTSNPN, CDR2 SVGIG (reference sequence). The CDR3 has 13 amino acids. Trimming shortened V by 7 bases and J by 8 bases, and 18 bases separated the two germline ends. CDR3 sequence reads: CASAAGWGDTIYF. CDR3 bases: TGTGCCTCAGCCGCGGGCTGGGGGGACACCATATATTTT.

The chain couples TRBV6-5 to TRBJ1-2, with 9 bases lining up with TRBD1. V shed 6 bases and J 8 bases; nucleotides not matched to a gene: 7. The CDR3 runs 13 residues. Germline CDR1 is MNHEY and CDR2 is SVGAGI. For the CDR3, the DNA is TGTGCCAGCAGGAGGGACAGGGAATACGGCTACACCTTC. Protein: CASRRDREYGYTF.

The chain joins TRBV4-1 to TRBJ2-6, with 10 nucleotides matching TRBD1. The CDR3 contains 18 residues. After removal of 4 bases from V and 2 bases from J, the junction contained 8 bases not matched to a gene. Germline CDR1 and CDR2: MGHRA and YSYEKL. In DNA form, the CDR3 reads TGCGCCAGCAGCCTTAGTCCCGGGACAGGGGCTGGGGCCAACGTCCTGACTTTC. It codes for CASSLSPGTGAGANVLTF.

The chain has TRBV7-2 and TRBJ2-7, with TRBD2 matching over 7 bases. Germline V gene lookup returns CDR1 SGHTA and CDR2 FQGNSA. This CDR3 is built from 15 residues. V gave up 1 base and J gave up 7 bases; unmatched junction bases: 10. The CDR3 nucleotides read TGTGCCAGCAGCTTAGGGCTCGCGGGAGTTCGGGAGCAGTACTTC. Residues: CASSLGLAGVREQYF.